This T cell receptor (beta chain) derives from a study of cytomegalovirus exposure and HLA in healthy donors. Study overall: Unique TCRs numbering some 77 million, obtained from HLA-typed donors, made up an early data release. Points from the study as a whole: Accurate prediction of most subjects' HLA-A and HLA-B alleles from TCR beta sequences was reported. According to an earlier analysis, most TCR beta V segments yielded productive rearrangements about 90% or about 30% of the time. Researchers catalogued some 160 TCR beta chains as cytomegalovirus-associated.

In this sample, this clone turned up once. Its antigen is not identified. The PCR was carried out with 60 Vbeta primers and 13 Jbeta primers. Assay: immunoSEQ multiplex PCR; the TCRdb copy retains only in-frame clones and omits some. The data contain 250,000 to 300,000 clones, 80% to 95% of them singletons. The CDR3 totals 14 residues. V shed 6 bases and J shed 5 bases, with 13 bases lying between them. The germline V gene has CDR1 MDHEN and CDR2 SYDVKM. The TCR sequence derives from a girl between 2 and 10 years old in good health and CMV-seronegative. Sequenced material: PBMCs. The rearrangement uses TRBV28 and TRBJ1-4; D unresolved. The CDR3 here is CASRGIGGNEKLFF. The CDR3 coding sequence is TGTGCCAGCAGAGGGATCGGAGGCAATGAAAAACTGTTTTTT.